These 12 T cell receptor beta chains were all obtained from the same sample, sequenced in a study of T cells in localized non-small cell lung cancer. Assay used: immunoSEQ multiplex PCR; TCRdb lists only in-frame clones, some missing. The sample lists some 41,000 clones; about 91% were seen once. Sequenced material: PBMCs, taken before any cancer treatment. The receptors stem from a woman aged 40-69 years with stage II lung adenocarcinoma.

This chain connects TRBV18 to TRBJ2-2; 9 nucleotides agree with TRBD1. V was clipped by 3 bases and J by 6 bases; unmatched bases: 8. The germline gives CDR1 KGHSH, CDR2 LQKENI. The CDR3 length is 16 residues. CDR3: CASSPSGTGTPGELFF. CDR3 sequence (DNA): TGTGCCAGCTCACCTTCCGGGACAGGGACCCCCGGGGAGCTGTTTTTT.

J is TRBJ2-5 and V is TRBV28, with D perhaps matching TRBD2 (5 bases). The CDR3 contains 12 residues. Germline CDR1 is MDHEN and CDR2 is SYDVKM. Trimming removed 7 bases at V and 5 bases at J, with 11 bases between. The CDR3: CASTPPGETQYF. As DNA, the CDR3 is TGTGCCAGCACCCCTCCGGGGGAGACCCAGTACTTC.

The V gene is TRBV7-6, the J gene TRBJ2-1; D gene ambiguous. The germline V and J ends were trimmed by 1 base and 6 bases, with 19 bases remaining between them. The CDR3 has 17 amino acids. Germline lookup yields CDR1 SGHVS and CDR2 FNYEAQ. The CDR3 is CASSLETGPLGVNEQFF. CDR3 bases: TGTGCCAGCAGCTTAGAAACCGGGCCCCTCGGAGTCAATGAGCAGTTCTTC.

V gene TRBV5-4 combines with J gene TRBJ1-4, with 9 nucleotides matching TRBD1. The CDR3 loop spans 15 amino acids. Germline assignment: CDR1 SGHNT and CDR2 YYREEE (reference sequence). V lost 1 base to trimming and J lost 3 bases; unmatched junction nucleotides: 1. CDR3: CASSLRQGANEKLFF. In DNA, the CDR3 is TGTGCCAGCAGCTTGAGACAGGGGGCTAATGAAAAACTGTTTTTT.

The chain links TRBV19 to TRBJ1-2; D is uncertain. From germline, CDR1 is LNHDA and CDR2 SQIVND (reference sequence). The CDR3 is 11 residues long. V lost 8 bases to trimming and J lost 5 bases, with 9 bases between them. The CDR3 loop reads CASDRGYGYTF. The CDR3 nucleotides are TGTGCCAGTGATCGTGGATATGGCTACACCTTC.

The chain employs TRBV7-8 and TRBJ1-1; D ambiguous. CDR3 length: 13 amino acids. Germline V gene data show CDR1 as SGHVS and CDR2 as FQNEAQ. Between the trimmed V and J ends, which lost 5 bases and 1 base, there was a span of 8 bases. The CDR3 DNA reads TGTGCCAGCAGCGCCAACTGGAACACTGAAGCTTTCTTT. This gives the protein CASSANWNTEAFF.

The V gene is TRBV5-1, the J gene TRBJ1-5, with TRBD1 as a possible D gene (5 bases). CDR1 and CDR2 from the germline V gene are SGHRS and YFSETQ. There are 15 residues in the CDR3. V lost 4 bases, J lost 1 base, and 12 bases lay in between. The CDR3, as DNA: TGCGCCAGCAGCGCGGGGTGGGGCAGCAATCAGCCCCAGCATTTT. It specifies CASSAGWGSNQPQHF.

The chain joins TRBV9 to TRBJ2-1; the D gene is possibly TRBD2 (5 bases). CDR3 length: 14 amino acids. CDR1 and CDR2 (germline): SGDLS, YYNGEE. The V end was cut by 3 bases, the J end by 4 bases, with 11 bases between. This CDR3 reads CASSARGAYNEQFF. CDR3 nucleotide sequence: TGTGCCAGCAGCGCTCGGGGTGCTTACAATGAGCAGTTCTTC. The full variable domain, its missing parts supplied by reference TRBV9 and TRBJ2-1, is DSGVTQTPKHLITATGQRVTLRCSPRSGDLSVYWYQQSLDQGLQFLIQYYNGEERAKGNILERFSAQQFPDLHSELNLSSLELGDSALYFCASSARGAYNEQFFGPGTRLTVL.

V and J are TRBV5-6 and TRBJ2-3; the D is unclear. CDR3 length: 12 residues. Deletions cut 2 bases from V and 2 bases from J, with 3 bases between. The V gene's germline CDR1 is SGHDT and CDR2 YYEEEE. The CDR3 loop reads CASSFDTDTQYF. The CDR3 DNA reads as TGTGCCAGCAGCTTTGACACAGATACGCAGTATTTT.

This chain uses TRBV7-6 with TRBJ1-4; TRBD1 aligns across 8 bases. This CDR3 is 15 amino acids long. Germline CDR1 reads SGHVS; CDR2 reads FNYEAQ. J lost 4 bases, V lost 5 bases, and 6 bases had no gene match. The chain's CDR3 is CASSPGQGINEKLFF. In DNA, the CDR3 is TGTGCCAGCAGCCCCGGACAGGGCATTAATGAAAAACTGTTTTTT. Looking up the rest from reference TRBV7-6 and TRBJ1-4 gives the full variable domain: GAGVSQSPRYKVTKRGQDVALRCDPISGHVSLYWYRQALGQGPEFLTYFNYEAQQDKSGLPNDRFSAERPEGSISTLTIQRTEQRDSAMYRCASSPGQGINEKLFFGSGTQLSVL.

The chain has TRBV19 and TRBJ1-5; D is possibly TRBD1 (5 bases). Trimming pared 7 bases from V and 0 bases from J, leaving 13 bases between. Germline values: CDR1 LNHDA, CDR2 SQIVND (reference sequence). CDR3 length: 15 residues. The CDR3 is CASMIDSYSNQPQHF. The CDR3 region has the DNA TGTGCCAGTATGATAGACAGCTATAGCAATCAGCCCCAGCATTTT.

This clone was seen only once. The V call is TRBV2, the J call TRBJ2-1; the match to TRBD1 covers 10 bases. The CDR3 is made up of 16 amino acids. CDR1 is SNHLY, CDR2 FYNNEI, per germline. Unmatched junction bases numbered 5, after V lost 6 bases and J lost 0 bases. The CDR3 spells CASRGQGTSSYNEQFF. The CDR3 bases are TGTGCCAGCAGGGGACAGGGGACTAGCTCCTACAATGAGCAGTTCTTC.